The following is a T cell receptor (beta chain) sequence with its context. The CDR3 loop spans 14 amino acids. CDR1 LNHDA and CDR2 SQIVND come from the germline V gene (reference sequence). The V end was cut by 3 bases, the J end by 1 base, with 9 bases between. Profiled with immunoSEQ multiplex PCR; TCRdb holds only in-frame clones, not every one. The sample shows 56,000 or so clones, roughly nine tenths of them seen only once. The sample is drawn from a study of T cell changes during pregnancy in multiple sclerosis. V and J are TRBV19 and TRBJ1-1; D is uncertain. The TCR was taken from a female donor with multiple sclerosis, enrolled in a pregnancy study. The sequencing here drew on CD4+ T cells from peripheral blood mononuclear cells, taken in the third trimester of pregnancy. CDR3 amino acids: CASSISAGNTEAFF. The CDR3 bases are TGTGCCAGTAGTATTAGTGCAGGGAACACTGAAGCTTTCTTT.